The sequence of this T cell receptor (beta chain) was determined in a study of blood T cells in healthy people across ages. This clonotype was counted a few times. A second PCR of 7 to 11 cycles used a sample-barcoded 5' primer and a J-beta primer mix. TCRdb passed the 5' RACE reads through MiXCR, listing each CDR3 protein once. The sample consists of some 940,000 distinct CDR3 sequences, under 35% of them appearing once. The germline V and J ends were trimmed by 5 bases and 6 bases, with 11 bases remaining between them. The CDR3 extends over 14 amino acids. CDR1 is SGHTA, CDR2 FQGNSA, per germline. Separately, the same data were catalogued under a study of T cells of mothers and their children. From that second work: Per mother, over 10 million TCR beta CDR3 reads were obtained; per child, roughly 2.8 million.

The origin of this receptor is a woman between 40 and 50 years old in good health. Sample: blood. The chain couples TRBV7-2 to TRBJ1-6; the D gene is possibly TRBD1 (6 bases). The DNA for the CDR3 is TGTGCCAGCAGCCCGGACAGTATTAATTCACCCCTCCACTTT. Amino acid sequence: CASSPDSINSPLHF. Combining the CDR3 with reference TRBV7-2 and TRBJ1-6 gives the whole variable domain GAGVSQSPSNKVTEKGKDVELRCDPISGHTALYWYRQSLGQGLEFLIYFQGNSAPDKSGLPSDRFSAERTGGSVSTLTIQRTQQEDSAVYLCASSPDSINSPLHFGNGTRLTVT.